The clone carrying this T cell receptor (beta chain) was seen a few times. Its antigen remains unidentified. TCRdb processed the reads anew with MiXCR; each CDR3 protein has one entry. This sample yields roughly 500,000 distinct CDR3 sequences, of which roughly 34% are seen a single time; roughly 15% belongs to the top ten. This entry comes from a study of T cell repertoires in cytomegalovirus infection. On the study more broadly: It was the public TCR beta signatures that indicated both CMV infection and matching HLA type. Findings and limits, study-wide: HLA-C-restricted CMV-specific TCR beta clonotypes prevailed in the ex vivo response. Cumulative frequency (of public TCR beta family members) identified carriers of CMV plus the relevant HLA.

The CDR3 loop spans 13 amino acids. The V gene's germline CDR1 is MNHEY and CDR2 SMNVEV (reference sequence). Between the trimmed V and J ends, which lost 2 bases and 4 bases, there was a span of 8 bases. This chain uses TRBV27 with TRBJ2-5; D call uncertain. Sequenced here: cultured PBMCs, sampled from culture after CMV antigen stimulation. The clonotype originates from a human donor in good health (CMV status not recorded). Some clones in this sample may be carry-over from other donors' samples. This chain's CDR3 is CASSLRTGETQYF. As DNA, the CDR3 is TGTGCCAGCAGTTTAAGGACCGGAGAGACCCAGTACTTC.